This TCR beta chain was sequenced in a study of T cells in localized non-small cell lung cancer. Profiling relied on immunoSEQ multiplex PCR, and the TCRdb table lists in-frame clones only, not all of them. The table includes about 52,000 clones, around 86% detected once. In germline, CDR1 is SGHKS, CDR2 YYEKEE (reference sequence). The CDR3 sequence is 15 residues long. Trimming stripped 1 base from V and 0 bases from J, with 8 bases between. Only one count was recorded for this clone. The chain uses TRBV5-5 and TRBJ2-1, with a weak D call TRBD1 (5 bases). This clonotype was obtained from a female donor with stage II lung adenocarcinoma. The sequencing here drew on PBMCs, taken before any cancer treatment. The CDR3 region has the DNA TGTGCCAGCAGCTTGAGGCAGGGCTCCTACAATGAGCAGTTCTTC. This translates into CASSLRQGSYNEQFF.